The clone carrying this T cell receptor (beta chain) was counted ten times or more. Its specificity is unknown. Trimming left V 8 bases short and J 4 bases short, with 8 bases between. In germline, CDR1 is SNHLY, CDR2 FYNNEI. CDR3 length: 11 amino acids. The source of the sample is a study of T cell repertoires in cytomegalovirus infection. As for the study in general: CMV infection plus the matching HLA type was flagged by public TCR beta signatures. Findings and caveats of the study: Summed frequency of shared TCR beta families picked out CMV carriers who also had the relevant HLA. CMV-specific HLA-C-restricted TCR beta clonotypes dominated the ex vivo response.

TCRdb recomputed calls from the reads with MiXCR, one row per CDR3 protein. The sample shows some 220,000 distinct CDR3 sequences, 6.5% of them seen only once. This sequence was found in a human donor in good health (CMV status not recorded). Some clones in this sample may be carry-over from other donors' samples. The sample consisted of PBMCs. The V gene is TRBV2, the J gene TRBJ1-2; D uncertain. The CDR3 sequence: CASLELYGYTF. The CDR3, as DNA: TGTGCCAGCTTGGAGCTCTATGGCTACACCTTC.